The text below deals with one TCR beta chain. Its antigen is not known. This specimen belongs to a study of cytomegalovirus exposure and HLA in healthy donors. Study results and caveats: The likely origin of a cluster of highly shared sequence variants was a sequencing artifact.

The primer mix had 60 Vbeta and 13 Jbeta primers. Method: immunoSEQ multiplex PCR; TCRdb's copy keeps in-frame clones and lacks some. The sample yields some 180,000 clones, about 80% seen once. This TCR was recovered from a woman aged 25 to 45 in good health and CMV-seropositive. The source material was PBMCs.

The CDR3 region is CASSASGGQETQYF. As DNA, the CDR3 is TGTGCCAGCAGTGCCAGCGGGGGCCAAGAGACCCAGTACTTC. The chain joins TRBV2 to TRBJ2-5, with 8 positions matching TRBD2. The trim removed 4 bases at V and 1 base at J, leaving 2 bases unmatched. Germline V gives CDR1 SNHLY, CDR2 FYNNEI. This CDR3 contains 14 residues.